This TCR beta chain was captured by sequencing in a study of blood T cell repertoires in COVID-19. The table came from immunoSEQ multiplex PCR; TCRdb's copy has only in-frame clones and leaves some out. The sample holds 70,000 to 95,000 clones; 80% to 90% are singletons and the top ten take about 5.3%. Trimming cost V 8 bases and J 4 bases, with 18 bases left between them. The CDR3 is 15 amino acids. Germline CDR1 is MNHEY and CDR2 is SVGAGI. The chain recombines TRBV6-5 with TRBJ2-1, with a tentative D call TRBD2 (5 bases). This TCR came from a man aged 50-59 years with active COVID-19. The material sequenced was peripheral blood. This chain's CDR3 is CASFEGPIAYNEQFF. DNA for the CDR3: TGTGCCAGCTTTGAGGGCCCTATAGCTTACAATGAGCAGTTCTTC.